These 14 T cell receptor beta chains originate from one sample sequenced in a study of blood T cells in healthy people across ages. The second PCR ran roughly 6 to 11 cycles with a sample-barcoded 5' primer and J-beta primers. TCRdb re-analysed the 5' RACE reads in MiXCR, keeping a single row per CDR3 protein. The data contain 800,000 to 1,300,000 distinct CDR3 sequences, 20% to 25% of them singletons. This sample also belongs to another study, concerning T cells of mothers and their children.

The specimen was blood. The source of these receptors is a girl aged 2 to 10 in good health.

This clonotype was observed a few times. This CDR3 is missing its conserved last phenylalanine or tryptophan, likely due to a read error. The chain carries TRBV3-1 and TRBJ1-2; no firm D call. The CDR3 is made up of 14 amino acids. Between the trimmed V and J ends, which lost 0 bases and 5 bases, there was a span of 10 bases. In germline, CDR1 is LGHDT, CDR2 YNNKEL (reference sequence). The CDR3 here is CASSQDRTSYGYTL. The DNA for the CDR3 is TGTGCCAGCAGCCAAGATCGGACGTCTTATGGCTACACCCTC.

J is TRBJ2-5 and V is TRBV12-3 or TRBV12-4, with D perhaps matching TRBD2 (5 bases). V lost 6 bases and J 5 bases, leaving 19 bases between the germline ends. The CDR3 contains 15 residues. The CDR3 DNA reads TGTGCCAGCAGCGGTAGGACTGGCCCACATGAGACCCAGTACTTC. Translating it yields CASSGRTGPHETQYF.

The DNA for the CDR3 is TGCAGTGCGGTCGGGACAGATAATGAAAAACTGTTTTTT. This sequence encodes CSAVGTDNEKLFF. The chain links TRBV20-1 to TRBJ1-4; 7 bases are a match to TRBD1. Trimming removed 6 bases from V and 4 bases from J; junction bases left unmatched: 5. Germline V gives CDR1 DFQATT, CDR2 SNEGSKA (reference sequence). CDR3 length: 13 residues.

This clonotype has a handful of counts. The chain links TRBV28 to TRBJ2-1, with D possibly TRBD1 on 5 matching bases. Trimming took off 11 bases at V and 7 bases at J, with 9 bases between the two ends. Germline loops: CDR1 MDHEN, CDR2 SYDVKM. The CDR3 is 10 amino acids. In nucleotides, the CDR3 is TGTGCCTCTGGGGCAAATGAGCAGTTCTTC. The encoded protein is CASGANEQFF.

This chain connects TRBV7-9 to TRBJ1-4; TRBD1 might be the D (5 bases). The CDR3 runs 13 residues. V shed 6 bases and J shed 6 bases, with 11 bases lying between them. The germline V gene has CDR1 SEHNR and CDR2 FQNEAQ (reference sequence). The CDR3 here is CASSPREDEKLFF. CDR3 coding DNA: TGTGCCAGCAGTCCCAGGGAGGATGAAAAACTGTTTTTT.

This clonotype was observed a handful of times. This rearrangement joins TRBV12-3 or TRBV12-4 to TRBJ2-7; D gene unclear. This CDR3 is 12 amino acids long. Between the trimmed V and J ends, which lost 5 bases and 5 bases, there was a span of 10 bases. CDR3 amino acids: CASSPFLDEQYF. The CDR3 DNA is TGTGCCAGCAGTCCGTTCCTCGACGAGCAGTACTTC.

The V call is TRBV12-3 or TRBV12-4, the J call TRBJ1-2; D remains ambiguous. The CDR3 sequence is 12 residues long. Trimming took 3 bases from V and 9 from J, leaving 11 bases between them. For the CDR3, the DNA is TGTGCCAGCAGTTTCGTGGAAACGAGCTACACCTTC. It translates to CASSFVETSYTF.

Comment on this clonotype: Germline and junction disagree at one end, which may indicate a read error. The chain couples TRBV7-9 to TRBJ2-1; TRBD2 aligns across 7 bases. The end of the DNA fits TRBJ2-7 better, so the J call may be wrong. Germline V CDR1 and CDR2: SEHNR, FQNEAQ (reference sequence). The CDR3 is 16 residues long. The CDR3 region is CASSLDASGLSYEQYF. CDR3 sequence (DNA): TGTGCTAGCAGCTTAGATGCTAGCGGCTTATCCTACGAGCAGTACTTC.

The rearrangement uses TRBV7-9 and TRBJ1-2; D not resolved. Germline V gene sequence: CDR1 SEHNR, CDR2 FQNEAQ (reference sequence). Trimming pared 4 bases from V and 8 bases from J, leaving 8 bases between. This CDR3 region has 11 residues. The CDR3 bases are TGTGCCAGCAGCTCCTTCAAGGGCTACACCTTC. Protein product: CASSSFKGYTF.

The chain has TRBV6-2 or TRBV6-3 and TRBJ2-5; 10 positions agree with TRBD2. The CDR3 runs 15 residues. Germline V CDR1 and CDR2: MNHEY, SVGEGT. The trim removed 5 bases at V and 5 bases at J, leaving 8 bases unmatched. CDR3 region: CASSPHPGLAETQYF. The CDR3 nucleotides are TGTGCCAGCAGTCCCCACCCGGGACTAGCGGAGACCCAGTACTTC.

This clonotype has just a few counts. The rearrangement links TRBV4-1 to TRBJ2-3, with D maybe TRBD2 (6 bases). This CDR3 region has 18 residues. The ends were cut back, 1 base at V and 3 bases at J, with 20 bases in the middle. CDR1 is MGHRA and CDR2 is YSYEKL in the germline V gene. CDR3 sequence reads: CASSQVFLRRRETDTQYF. CDR3 sequence (DNA): TGCGCCAGCAGCCAAGTCTTTTTGAGGAGGCGGGAAACAGATACGCAGTATTTT.

The chain is built from TRBV7-8 and TRBJ2-4; D ambiguous. Germline V gene sequence: CDR1 SGHVS, CDR2 FQNEAQ. This CDR3 is built from 11 residues. Trimming removed 0 bases at V and 13 bases at J, with 7 bases between. The CDR3 DNA reads TGTGCCAGCAGCTTAGCCGGAATACAGTACTTC. Amino acids: CASSLAGIQYF. Variable domain in full (rest from reference TRBV7-8 and TRBJ2-4): GAGVSQSPRYKVAKRGQDVALRCDPISGHVSLFWYQQALGQGPEFLTYFQNEAQLDKSGLPSDRFFAERPEGSVSTLKIQRTQQEDSAVYLCASSLAGIQYFGAGTRLSVL.

This clonotype has only a few counts. The chain combines TRBV10-3 with TRBJ2-5; 7 bases are shared with TRBD1. The end of the DNA aligns better with TRBJ2-1, so the J call may be wrong. This CDR3 contains 13 residues. Germline V gene lookup returns CDR1 ENHRY and CDR2 SYGVKD. The CDR3 here is CAISVDRVYEQFF. CDR3 coding DNA: TGTGCCATCAGTGTAGACAGGGTATATGAGCAGTTCTTC.

The J gene is TRBJ2-1, the V gene TRBV10-3; the D gene could be TRBD1 or TRBD2 (6 bases each). The J call may be in error: the DNA end matches TRBJ2-5 better. The germline gives CDR1 ENHRY, CDR2 SYGVKD. This CDR3 spans 13 amino acids. The CDR3 DNA reads TGTGCCATCGGGGGGCAACTTGAAGAGACCCAGTACTTC. As protein: CAIGGQLEETQYF.